The 15 T cell receptor beta chains below come from one sample, sequenced in a study of T-cell memory formation after mild COVID-19. TCRdb independently ran MiXCR on the 5' RACE reads; one entry per CDR3 protein. The table shows around 390,000 distinct CDR3 sequences, with about 15% occurring only once. Sample: PBMCs or a T cell subset sorted from them (not recorded which). These receptors all stem from a man aged 18 to 30 who had mild COVID-19 (a few samples of this study predate the infection). Cell type and time point are not known.

This clonotype was counted only a few times. The rearrangement uses TRBV19 and TRBJ1-4, with D unresolved. The CDR3 loop spans 11 amino acids. Germline V CDR1 and CDR2: LNHDA, SQIVND (reference sequence). V lost 2 bases to trimming and J lost 10 bases, with 5 bases between them. As DNA, the CDR3 is TGTGCCAGTAGTATAAGAGGAAAACTGTTTTTT. Translating gives CASSIRGKLFF.

The gene calls are TRBV5-6 and TRBJ2-2, with 7 bases fitting TRBD1. This CDR3 region has 13 residues. Germline trimming cut 4 bases from V and 7 bases from J; bases unmatched to any gene: 4. Germline V gene sequence: CDR1 SGHDT, CDR2 YYEEEE. CDR3 nucleotides: TGTGCCAGCAGCACGACAGGGCGCGGGGAGCTGTTTTTT. Its translation is CASSTTGRGELFF.

This clonotype has only a few counts. This chain connects TRBV12-3 or TRBV12-4 to TRBJ2-1; no clear D gene. The germline V and J ends were trimmed by 1 base and 0 bases, with 7 bases remaining between them. This CDR3 contains 15 residues. This CDR3 reads CASSLEGNSYNEQFF. As DNA, the CDR3 is TGTGCCAGCAGTTTAGAGGGAAACTCCTACAATGAGCAGTTCTTC.

This clonotype was seen only a few times. This chain connects TRBV18 to TRBJ2-2; possible D gene TRBD2, 5 bases. Trimming left V 5 bases short and J 3 bases short, with 10 bases between. This CDR3 contains 14 residues. Germline loops: CDR1 KGHSH, CDR2 LQKENI. CDR3 bases: TGTGCCAGCTCATTTCGGACTGACACCGGGGAGCTGTTTTTT. Its translation is CASSFRTDTGELFF. The full variable domain, rest sourced from reference TRBV18 and TRBJ2-2, is NAGVMQNPRHLVRRRGQEARLRCSPMKGHSHVYWYRQLPEEGLKFMVYLQKENIIDESGMPKERFSAEFPKEGPSILRIQQVVRGDSAAYFCASSFRTDTGELFFGEGSRLTVL.

This chain joins TRBV5-6 and TRBJ2-1; D is possibly TRBD1 or TRBD2 (5 bases each). V lost 6 bases to trimming and J lost 4 bases, with 17 bases between them. The CDR3 consists of 15 residues. Germline lookup yields CDR1 SGHDT and CDR2 YYEEEE. The CDR3 sequence is CASTNGGTGYNEQFF. The CDR3 DNA follows: TGTGCCAGCACCAACGGTGGGACGGGTTACAATGAGCAGTTCTTC.

This clonotype was observed many times. The chain carries TRBV5-1 and TRBJ2-7; 8 bases match TRBD1. V lost 3 bases and J lost 2; bases outside the gene matches: 13. The germline CDR1 and CDR2 sequences are SGHRS and YFSETQ. The CDR3 is made up of 17 amino acids. The DNA of the CDR3 is TGCGCCAGCAGCTCCCGCCTCGGGACAGGTGGAGCCTACGAGCAGTACTTC. Translating gives CASSSRLGTGGAYEQYF. The complete variable domain, with remaining parts taken from reference TRBV5-1 and TRBJ2-7, reads KAGVTQTPRYLIKTRGQQVTLSCSPISGHRSVSWYQQTPGQGLQFLFEYFSETQRNKGNFPGRFSGRQFSNSRSEMNVSTLELGDSALYLCASSSRLGTGGAYEQYFGPGTRLTVT.

This rearrangement joins TRBV5-1 to TRBJ2-7; 11 bases are a match to TRBD1. Looked up from germline, CDR1 is SGHRS and CDR2 is YFSETQ. V gave up 4 bases and J gave up 3 bases; unmatched junction bases: 9. The CDR3 contains 16 residues. This CDR3 reads CASSIKDRGLGYEQYF. In DNA form, the CDR3 reads TGCGCCAGCAGCATTAAGGACAGGGGGCTCGGCTACGAGCAGTACTTC.

This clonotype was observed a handful of times. This rearrangement joins TRBV6-5 to TRBJ2-3; D could derive from TRBD1 or TRBD2 (5 bases each). V was clipped by 3 bases and J by 6 bases, with 7 bases between them. CDR3 size: 12 residues. Germline CDR1 reads MNHEY; CDR2 reads SVGAGI. DNA of the CDR3: TGTGCCAGCAGTTATGAGGGGGATACGCAGTATTTT. This sequence encodes CASSYEGDTQYF.

This clonotype was picked up a small number of times. The V call is TRBV4-3, the J call TRBJ2-7; the D gene is possibly TRBD2 (5 bases). Trimming cost V 0 bases and J 0 bases, with 9 bases left between them. The V gene's germline CDR1 is LGHNA and CDR2 YSLEER. The CDR3 sequence is 15 residues long. The CDR3 sequence: CASSQDHGNSYEQYV. Written as DNA, the CDR3 is TGCGCCAGCAGCCAAGATCACGGGAACTCCTACGAGCAGTACGTC.

This clonotype was observed once. The chain links TRBV10-3 to TRBJ2-7; maybe TRBD1 (5 bases). The V end was cut by 4 bases, the J end by 6 bases, with 10 bases between. Looked up from germline, CDR1 is ENHRY and CDR2 is SYGVKD. The CDR3 sequence is 12 residues long. CDR3 in amino acids: CAISARAAEQYF. As DNA, the CDR3 is TGTGCCATCAGTGCCAGGGCGGCCGAGCAGTACTTC.

The chain recombines TRBV29-1 with TRBJ1-2; D perhaps matches TRBD1 (5 bases). This CDR3 comprises 14 residues. Trimming cost V 2 bases and J 3 bases, with 13 bases left between them. Germline assignment: CDR1 SQVTM and CDR2 ANQGSEA. DNA of the CDR3: TGCAGCGTTGAAAAGAGGGGAGGAGACTATGGCTACACCTTC. This sequence encodes CSVEKRGGDYGYTF.

The chain employs TRBV4-1 and TRBJ1-1; a weak D match, TRBD1 (5 bases). Germline V gene sequence: CDR1 MGHRA, CDR2 YSYEKL. The V gene lost 4 bases and the J gene lost 5 bases, with 17 bases spanning the gap. This CDR3 has 15 amino acids. The DNA for the CDR3 is TGCGCCAGCAGCCGGGGACCGACCAGAGGGACTGAAGCTTTCTTT. It yields the protein CASSRGPTRGTEAFF.

The chain employs TRBV21-1 and TRBJ2-2; the table gives TRBD1 as D, unverified against the DNA. TRBV21-1 is recorded as a pseudogene. This CDR3 contains 15 residues. CDR3 protein: CASSKGQMNTGELFF. Written as DNA, the CDR3 is TGTGCCAGCAGCAAAGGACAGATGAACACCGGGGAGCTGTTTTTT.

This chain uses TRBV19 with TRBJ2-4; D is undetermined. The length of the CDR3 is 12 residues. In germline, CDR1 is LNHDA, CDR2 SQIVND (reference sequence). The V gene lost 5 bases and the J gene lost 6 bases, with 8 bases spanning the gap. In nucleotides, the CDR3 is TGTGCCAGTAGTTCAGACGCAAACATTCAGTACTTC. Amino acid sequence: CASSSDANIQYF.

The chain links TRBV29-1 to TRBJ2-7, with TRBD2 matching 7 bases. CDR3 size: 13 residues. J lost 9 bases, V lost 3 bases, and 11 bases had no gene match. Germline assignment: CDR1 SQVTM and CDR2 ANQGSEA. DNA of the CDR3: TGCAGCGTTGAGGGAGGGGAGGCTGCAACGCAGTACTTC. Translated: CSVEGGEAATQYF.